Each of the 20 T cell receptor beta chains below was sequenced from the same sample in a study of cytomegalovirus exposure and HLA in healthy donors. In the PCR, 60 Vbeta and 13 Jbeta primers were used. The assay was immunoSEQ multiplex PCR, and TCRdb's table has in-frame clones only and misses some. The sample table sets out fewer than 85,000 clones. The sample was PBMCs. These receptors were obtained from a woman between 40 and 55 years old in good health and CMV-seropositive.

The chain uses TRBV18 and TRBJ2-4; D might be TRBD2 (5 bases). The germline V gene encodes CDR1 KGHSH and CDR2 LQKENI. The CDR3 runs 16 residues. The ends were cut back, 6 bases at V and 0 bases at J, with 15 bases in the middle. The CDR3 loop reads CASSRTGSLAKNIQYF. CDR3 in DNA: TGTGCCAGCTCTCGCACGGGGAGTTTAGCCAAAAACATTCAGTACTTC.

This chain connects TRBV5-6 to TRBJ1-1; 7 nucleotides align to TRBD1. The V and J ends lost 4 bases and 8 bases, in that order; junction bases with no gene match: 2. Germline V gives CDR1 SGHDT, CDR2 YYEEEE. This CDR3 has 11 residues. The CDR3 reads CASSQTGEAFF. DNA for the CDR3: TGTGCCAGCAGCCAGACAGGGGAAGCTTTCTTT.

The CDR3 sequence is CASSLNSKSGGQPQHF. The CDR3 DNA follows: TGTGCCAGCAGTTTAAATTCAAAGTCGGGTGGACAGCCCCAGCATTTT. The J gene is TRBJ1-5, the V gene TRBV28; D uncertain. Germline values: CDR1 MDHEN, CDR2 SYDVKM. This CDR3 spans 16 amino acids. V lost 2 bases and J 7 bases, leaving 18 bases between the germline ends.

This chain's CDR3 is CASSPGILGHEQFF. CDR3 sequence (DNA): TGTGCCAGCAGCCCAGGAATACTAGGTCATGAGCAGTTCTTC. The chain carries TRBV7-3 and TRBJ2-1, with D possibly TRBD2 on 5 matching bases. V was pared by 5 bases and J by 8 bases, with 16 bases between. Germline CDR1 reads SGHTA; CDR2 reads FQGTGA. This CDR3 comprises 14 residues.

V gene TRBV7-2 combines with J gene TRBJ2-3; TRBD2 matches at 15 bases. The CDR3 is 18 residues long. Trimming at V came to 0 bases and at J to 5 bases, leaving 6 bases not matched to a gene. Looked up from germline, CDR1 is SGHTA and CDR2 is FQGNSA. The CDR3 DNA reads as TGTGCCAGCAGCTTAGCTTGGGGGGGACTAGCGGGGGGAGATACGCAGTATTTT. Translated: CASSLAWGGLAGGDTQYF.

The CDR3 here is CASSPRESGELFF. In DNA, the CDR3 is TGTGCCAGCTCACCTAGGGAGTCCGGGGAGCTGTTTTTT. This rearrangement joins TRBV18 to TRBJ2-2, with D perhaps matching TRBD2 (5 bases). Germline CDR1 reads KGHSH; CDR2 reads LQKENI. The CDR3 runs to 13 residues. The V end was cut by 3 bases, the J end by 6 bases, with 8 bases between.

Comments on this clone: Other DNA sequences within the sample encode an identical CDR3. The V call is TRBV30, the J call TRBJ1-5, with D perhaps matching TRBD1 (6 bases). The germline V gene encodes CDR1 GTSNPN and CDR2 SVGIG (reference sequence). CDR3 length: 13 amino acids. V lost 0 bases, J lost 4 bases, and 7 bases lay in between. This chain's CDR3 is CAWSVQGNQPQHF. CDR3 bases: TGTGCCTGGAGTGTACAGGGTAATCAGCCCCAGCATTTT.

The chain employs TRBV6-5 and TRBJ1-5, with 9 bases fitting TRBD1. The CDR3 covers 15 residues. CDR1 MNHEY and CDR2 SVGAGI come from the germline V gene. Trimming cost V 7 bases and J 5 bases; bases outside gene matches: 9. The CDR3 DNA reads as TGTGCCAGCAAGCTTTCGGGACAGGGTGATCAGCCCCAGCATTTT. This gives the protein CASKLSGQGDQPQHF.

This rearrangement joins TRBV19 to TRBJ2-4, with TRBD2 matching 14 bases. This CDR3 is 15 amino acids long. Trimming took 1 base from V and 15 from J; bases not matched to a gene: 8. Germline V gives CDR1 LNHDA, CDR2 SQIVND (reference sequence). CDR3 nucleotide sequence: TGTGCCAGTAGTATAGGGACTAGCGGGGGGACATGGGTGTACTTC. It encodes CASSIGTSGGTWVYF.

The chain has TRBV5-1 and TRBJ2-5, with D possibly matching TRBD2 (6 bases). The closer fit of TRBJ2-7 to the DNA end suggests the J call may be wrong. The CDR3 spans 14 residues. The germline CDR1 and CDR2 sequences are SGHRS and YFSETQ. CDR3: CASSLGRSPYEQYF. CDR3 DNA: TGCGCCAGCAGCTTAGGGAGGAGCCCCTACGAGCAGTACTTC.

The chain recombines TRBV25-1 with TRBJ1-4, with 7 bases identical to TRBD1. The CDR3 is 16 amino acids. In germline, CDR1 is MGHDK, CDR2 SYGVNS. V trimming: 2 bases; J trimming: 2 bases; junction bases outside the gene matches: 5. The CDR3 DNA is TGTGCCAGCAGTGAACAGGGGGAAGGGACTAATGAAAAACTGTTTTTT. This gives the protein CASSEQGEGTNEKLFF.

The chain has TRBV28 and TRBJ1-2; D is possibly TRBD1 (6 bases). The CDR3 runs 13 residues. Germline CDR1 and CDR2: MDHEN and SYDVKM. The V and J ends lost 2 bases and 13 bases respectively, with 17 bases between them. CDR3 bases: TGTGCCAGCAGTTTAGTACGACAGGCCGGAGGCACCTTC. Encoded protein: CASSLVRQAGGTF.

The chain recombines TRBV6-1 with TRBJ2-1, with D perhaps matching TRBD2 (6 bases). Germline CDR1 and CDR2: MNHNS and SASEGT. The V end lost 0 bases, the J end lost 8 bases, and 14 bases lay between the germline ends. The length of the CDR3 is 15 residues. CDR3 coding DNA: TGTGCCAGCAGTGAAGCTGGGGGAGGCCACGATGAGCAGTTCTTC. Its protein product is CASSEAGGGHDEQFF.

The chain links TRBV27 to TRBJ2-6, with D unclear. This CDR3 contains 15 residues. The ends were cut back, 2 bases at V and 4 bases at J, with 9 bases in the middle. CDR1 and CDR2 (germline): MNHEY, SMNVEV (reference sequence). The CDR3 sequence is CASSLPPKGANVLTF. CDR3 coding DNA: TGTGCCAGCAGTTTACCCCCCAAAGGGGCCAACGTCCTGACTTTC. The variable domain in full, completed from reference TRBV27 and TRBJ2-6, reads EAQVTQNPRYLITVTGKKLTVTCSQNMNHEYMSWYRQDPGLGLRQIYYSMNVEVTDKGDVPEGYKVSRKEKRNFPLILESPSPNQTSLYFCASSLPPKGANVLTFGAGSRLTVL.

The chain has TRBV5-1 and TRBJ2-3; 8 bases align to TRBD2. Trimming removed 0 bases from V and 4 bases from J; junction bases left unmatched: 7. The CDR3 covers 16 residues. Germline values: CDR1 SGHRS, CDR2 YFSETQ. Written as DNA, the CDR3 is TGCGCCAGCAGCTTGGAGTCCGGGAGGGGTGCAGATACGCAGTATTTT. The encoded protein is CASSLESGRGADTQYF.

The genes are TRBV18 and TRBJ1-2; D is ambiguous. The ends were cut back, 2 bases at V and 7 bases at J, with 14 bases in the middle. Per the germline V gene, CDR1 is KGHSH and CDR2 is LQKENI. The CDR3 covers 14 residues. CDR3 loop: CASSPFSGNGGYTF. The CDR3 DNA reads as TGTGCCAGCTCACCATTTTCCGGGAATGGTGGCTACACCTTC.

The gene calls are TRBV29-1 and TRBJ1-1; D is possibly TRBD1 (6 bases). Germline values: CDR1 SQVTM, CDR2 ANQGSEA. The CDR3 consists of 14 residues. Trimming cost V 5 bases and J 6 bases, with 19 bases left between them. CDR3 in amino acids: CSVTGHLTSAEAFF. CDR3 coding DNA: TGCAGCGTTACGGGACACCTTACGTCCGCTGAAGCTTTCTTT. The complete variable domain, with remaining parts taken from reference TRBV29-1 and TRBJ1-1, reads SAVISQKPSRDICQRGTSLTIQCQVDSQVTMMFWYRQQPGQSLTLIATANQGSEATYESGFVIDKFPISRPNLTFSTLTVSNMSPEDSSIYLCSVTGHLTSAEAFFGQGTRLTVV.

The chain is built from TRBV19 and TRBJ2-7; D may be TRBD2 (6 bases). This CDR3 is built from 14 residues. Germline values: CDR1 LNHDA, CDR2 SQIVND (reference sequence). The V end lost 4 bases, the J end lost 5 bases, and 15 bases lay between the germline ends. CDR3 coding DNA: TGTGCCAGTAGTACAGATAGCGGCGTGGACGAGCAGTACTTC. Protein sequence: CASSTDSGVDEQYF.

The V call is TRBV10-3, the J call TRBJ2-5; the D is unclear. V lost 4 bases, J lost 5 bases, and 11 bases lay in between. From germline, CDR1 is ENHRY and CDR2 SYGVKD. The CDR3 runs 13 residues. The CDR3 loop is CAISGGPGETQYF. In nucleotides, the CDR3 is TGTGCCATCAGTGGCGGCCCCGGGGAGACCCAGTACTTC.

V gene TRBV7-9 combines with J gene TRBJ1-4; D is unresolved. The CDR3 runs to 14 residues. V lost 1 base and J lost 7, with 10 bases in between. CDR1 and CDR2 from the germline V gene are SEHNR and FQNEAQ (reference sequence). Here the CDR3 DNA reads TGTGCCAGCAGCTTAGGGGCCGTAGGTGAAAAACTGTTTTTT. This encodes CASSLGAVGEKLFF.